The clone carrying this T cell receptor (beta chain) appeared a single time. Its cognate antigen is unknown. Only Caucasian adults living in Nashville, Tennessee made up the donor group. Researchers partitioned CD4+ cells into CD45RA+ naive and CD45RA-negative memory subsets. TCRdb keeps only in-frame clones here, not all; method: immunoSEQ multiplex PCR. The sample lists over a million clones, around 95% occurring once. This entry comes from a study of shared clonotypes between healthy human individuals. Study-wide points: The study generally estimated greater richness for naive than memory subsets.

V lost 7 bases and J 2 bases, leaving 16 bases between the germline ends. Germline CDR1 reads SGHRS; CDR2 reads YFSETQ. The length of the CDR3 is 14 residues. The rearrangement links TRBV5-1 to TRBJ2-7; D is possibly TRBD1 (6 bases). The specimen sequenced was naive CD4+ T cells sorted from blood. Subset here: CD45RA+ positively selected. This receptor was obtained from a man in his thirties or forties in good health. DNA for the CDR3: TGCGCCAGCGGCCGGACAGTACCCACCTACGAGCAGTACTTC. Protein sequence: CASGRTVPTYEQYF. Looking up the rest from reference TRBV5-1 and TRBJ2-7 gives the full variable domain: KAGVTQTPRYLIKTRGQQVTLSCSPISGHRSVSWYQQTPGQGLQFLFEYFSETQRNKGNFPGRFSGRQFSNSRSEMNVSTLELGDSALYLCASGRTVPTYEQYFGPGTRLTVT.